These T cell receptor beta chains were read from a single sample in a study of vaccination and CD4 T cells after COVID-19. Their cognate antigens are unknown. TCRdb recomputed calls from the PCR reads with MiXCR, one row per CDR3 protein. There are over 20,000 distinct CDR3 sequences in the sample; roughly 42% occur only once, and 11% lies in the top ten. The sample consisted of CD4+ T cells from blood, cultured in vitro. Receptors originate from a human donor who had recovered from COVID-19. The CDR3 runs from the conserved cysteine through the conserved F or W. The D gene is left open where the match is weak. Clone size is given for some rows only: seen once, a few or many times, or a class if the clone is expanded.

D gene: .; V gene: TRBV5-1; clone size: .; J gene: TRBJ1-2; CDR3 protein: CASRPRDGVPGYTF; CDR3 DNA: TGCGCCAGCAGGCCTCGGGATGGGGTTCCTGGCTACACCTTC
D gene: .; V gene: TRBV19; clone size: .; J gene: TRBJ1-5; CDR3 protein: CASTPGNHQPQHF; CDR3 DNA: TGTGCCAGTACTCCAGGGAACCATCAGCCCCAGCATTTT
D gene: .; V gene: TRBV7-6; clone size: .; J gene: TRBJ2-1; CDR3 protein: CASSSGREQFF; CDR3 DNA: TGTGCCAGCAGCTCCGGGCGTGAGCAGTTCTTC
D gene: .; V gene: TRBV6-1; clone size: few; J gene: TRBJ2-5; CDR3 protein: CASTPRVDPDVETQYF; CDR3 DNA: TGTGCCAGCACCCCGCGTGTCGACCCAGATGTGGAGACCCAGTACTTC
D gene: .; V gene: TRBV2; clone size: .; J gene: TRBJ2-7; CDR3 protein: CASHRETGNEQYF; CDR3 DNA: TGTGCCAGCCACCGGGAGACAGGGAACGAGCAGTACTTC
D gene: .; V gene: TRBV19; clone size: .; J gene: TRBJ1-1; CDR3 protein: CASSIGGRNTEAFF; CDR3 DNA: TGTGCCAGTAGTATAGGCGGACGGAACACTGAAGCTTTCTTT
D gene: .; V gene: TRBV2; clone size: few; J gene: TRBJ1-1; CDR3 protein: CASSEYQGGSTEAFF; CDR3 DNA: TGTGCCAGCAGTGAATACCAGGGAGGGAGCACTGAAGCTTTCTTT
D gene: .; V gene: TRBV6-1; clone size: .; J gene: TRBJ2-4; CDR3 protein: CASSPQAGEGNIQYF; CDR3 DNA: TGTGCCAGCAGCCCCCAGGCAGGGGAGGGGAACATTCAGTACTTC
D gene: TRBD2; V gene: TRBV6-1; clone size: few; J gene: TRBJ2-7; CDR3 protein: CASSLWGTSGLWRPYEQYF; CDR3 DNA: TGTGCCAGCAGTCTTTGGGGGACTAGCGGGCTGTGGAGGCCCTACGAGCAGTACTTC
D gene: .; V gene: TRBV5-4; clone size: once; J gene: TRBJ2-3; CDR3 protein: CASSHLPGATDTQYF; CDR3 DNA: TGTGCCAGCAGCCATTTGCCGGGAGCCACAGATACGCAGTATTTT
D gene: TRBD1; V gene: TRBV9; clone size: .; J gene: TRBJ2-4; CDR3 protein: CASSVAGGEGIQYF; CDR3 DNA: TGTGCCAGCAGCGTAGCAGGGGGCGAGGGCATTCAGTACTTC
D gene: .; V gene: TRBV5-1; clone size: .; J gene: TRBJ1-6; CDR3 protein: CASSLAVGSPLHF; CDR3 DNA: TGCGCCAGCAGCTTGGCCGTGGGGTCACCCCTCCACTTT
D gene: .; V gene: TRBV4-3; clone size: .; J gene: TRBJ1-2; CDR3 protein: CASSQEWINYGYTF; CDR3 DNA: TGCGCCAGCAGCCAAGAATGGATTAACTATGGCTACACCTTC
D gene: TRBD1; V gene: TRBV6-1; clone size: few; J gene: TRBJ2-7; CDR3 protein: CASLETGILSYEQYF; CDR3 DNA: TGTGCCAGTTTAGAGACAGGGATCCTCTCCTACGAGCAGTACTTC
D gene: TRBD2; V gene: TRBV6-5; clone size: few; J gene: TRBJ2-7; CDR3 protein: CASSLPSGSRSEQYF; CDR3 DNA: TGTGCCAGCAGTTTACCTAGCGGGAGTAGGAGCGAGCAGTACTTC
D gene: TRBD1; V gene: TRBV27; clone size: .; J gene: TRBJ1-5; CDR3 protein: CASGLDRGQPQHF; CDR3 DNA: TGTGCCAGCGGTTTGGACAGGGGTCAGCCCCAGCATTTT
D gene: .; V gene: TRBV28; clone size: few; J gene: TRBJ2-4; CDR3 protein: CASSTSTVLAKNIQYF; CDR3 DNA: TGTGCCAGCAGTACCTCGACTGTACTAGCCAAAAACATTCAGTACTTC